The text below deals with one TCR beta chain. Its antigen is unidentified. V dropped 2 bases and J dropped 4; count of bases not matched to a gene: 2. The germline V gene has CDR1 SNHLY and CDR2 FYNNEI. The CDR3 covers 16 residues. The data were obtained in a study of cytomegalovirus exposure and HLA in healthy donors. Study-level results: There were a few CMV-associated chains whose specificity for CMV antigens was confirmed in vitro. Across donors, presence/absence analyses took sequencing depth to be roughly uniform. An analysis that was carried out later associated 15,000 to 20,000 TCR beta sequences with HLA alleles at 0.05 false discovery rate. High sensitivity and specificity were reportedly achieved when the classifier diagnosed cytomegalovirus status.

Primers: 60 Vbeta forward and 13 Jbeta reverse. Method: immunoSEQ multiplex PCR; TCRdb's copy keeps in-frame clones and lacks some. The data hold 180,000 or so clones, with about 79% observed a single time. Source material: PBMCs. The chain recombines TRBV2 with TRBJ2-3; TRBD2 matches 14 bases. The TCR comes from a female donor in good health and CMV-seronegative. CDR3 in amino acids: CASSEWTSGRSDTQYF. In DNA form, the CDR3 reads TGTGCCAGCAGTGAATGGACTAGCGGGAGGTCAGATACGCAGTATTTT.